In this sample, the clone carrying this TCR beta chain turned up a few times. The antigen is unknown. Each donor was a healthy Caucasian. These data originate in a study of identical twins. The study, taken as a whole, reports: Weaker excess sharing between twins was seen in beta out-of-frame sequences.

The CDR3 has 13 residues. The V and J ends lost 3 bases and 1 base respectively, with 7 bases between them. The germline CDR1 and CDR2 sequences are DFQATT and SNEGSKA (reference sequence). After template switching added a universal primer site, the resulting cDNA carried unique molecular identifiers. TCRdb passed the 5' RACE reads through MiXCR, listing each CDR3 protein once. In the table there are a few hundred thousand distinct CDR3 sequences, approximately 8.3% of which are singletons. These data were likewise used in another study, on yellow fever vaccine responses in identical twins.

The V gene is TRBV20-1, the J gene TRBJ1-3; D not certain. The sequence was collected from a woman in her late teens or twenties in good health. The sequenced sample was CD8+ T cells sorted from blood. The CDR3 reads CSASSRSGNTIYF. CDR3 bases: TGCAGTGCTAGTTCCCGTTCTGGAAACACCATATATTTT.